This T cell receptor (beta chain) was identified in a study of high-grade serous ovarian cancer treatment subgroups (TCRdb year 2021). Study-wide context: A mean of roughly 14,000 reads and more than 7,000 unique TCR beta rearrangements per sample was generated by sequencing. The study examined TCR beta repertoires in high-grade serous ovarian cancer patients who were grouped under a laparoscopic triage algorithm by complete gross resection or by neoadjuvant chemotherapy response. The roughly 30-patient cohort included 10 patients with no residual disease after primary surgery (R0), 10 excellent NACT responders, and 10 poor NACT responders. One primary tumor sample and two metastatic tumor samples were contributed by each patient, so that some 96 samples were obtained in total.

The CDR3 runs 13 amino acids, cysteine and phenylalanine included. Only the CDR3 region is kept as DNA, spanning 39 bases read in frame from base 1. Via the germline V gene, CDR1 is SQVTM and CDR2 ANQGSEA. The roughly 100 tumor samples underwent high-throughput TCR profiling using ImmunoSEQ. Under the source paper's analysis protocol: To measure repertoire diversity, the metrics used were richness (unique productive sequences), clonality, evenness and relatedness, and the Bhattacharyya coefficient was used to assess similarity between samples. Conclusions stayed consistent in a sensitivity analysis that left out TCRs with fewer than two reads. This immuneACCESS table, as held by TCRdb, lists in-frame sequences with V and J called but not all clones. Of the missing ones, under half trace to an unresolved V gene in checked studies; the others have no known cause. For V, J and clone size, that table is used; D and trimming come from the DNA. This sample lists roughly 9,000 clones; about 88% were detected once. 1.7% of the sample is in the top ten clones.

What the study reported, not specific to this receptor: Spatial information was not captured by bulk tumor TCR sequencing, so insight into HGSC tumor complexity and diversity was limited. TCR repertoire analyses focused on CDR3; CDR1 and CDR2 were not analyzed. Tumors from the same patient had repertoire similarity ranging from roughly 0.095 to 0.8, while tumors from different patients showed almost no similarity. TCR clonal relatedness showed a positive correlation with neoantigen level and a trend toward positive correlation with copy number variation and mutation load from whole-genome sequencing.

Points on this clone: The antigen it recognizes is unknown. Mismatch with germline at one junction end may stem from a read error.

Tumor samples were collected prior to definitive surgery or chemotherapy. Genomic DNA was extracted by the MD Anderson Biospecimen Extraction Resource, and TCR sequencing was done by the MD Anderson Cancer Genomics Laboratory. The rearranged segments are TRBV29-1 and TRBJ1-5; the D gene assignment is ambiguous. This TCR came from a human donor with high-grade serous ovarian cancer. Material: tumor tissue. The CDR3 is CSVGQSFSQPRHF. Read as DNA, the sequence is TGCAGCGTTGGGCAGTCGTTTAGTCAGCCCCGGCATTTT.